A selection of T cell receptor beta chains follows, all from one sample in a study of blood T cells in healthy people across ages. TCRdb fed the 5' RACE reads into MiXCR, producing one record per CDR3 protein. This sample has 1.5 million to 2 million distinct CDR3 sequences, with roughly 27% found just once. The sample comprised blood. The source of these receptors is a woman younger than 45 in good health. Both conserved end residues are part of each CDR3. The order of the fields is J gene, D gene, clone size, V gene, CDR3 DNA, CDR3 protein. The D gene is left open where the match is weak. Not every row has a clone size; where given, it reads once, few, many or a size class.

J gene: TRBJ2-3
D gene: -
clone size: once
V gene: TRBV20-1
CDR3 DNA: TGCAGTGCTAGAGATCCGCAGGGGGGAAGCACAGATACGCAGTATTTT
CDR3 protein: CSARDPQGGSTDTQYF

J gene: TRBJ2-2
D gene: TRBD2
clone size: few
V gene: TRBV4-1
CDR3 DNA: TGCGCCAGCAGCCTGGGGGGGACGGGGAACGTTGGCGGGGAGCTGTTTTTT
CDR3 protein: CASSLGGTGNVGGELFF

J gene: TRBJ2-4
D gene: -
clone size: many
V gene: TRBV4-1
CDR3 DNA: TGCGCCAGCAGCCAAGGACAGGGAGGGAAAAACATTCAGTACTTC
CDR3 protein: CASSQGQGGKNIQYF

J gene: TRBJ1-3
D gene: -
clone size: -
V gene: TRBV12-3/TRBV12-4
CDR3 DNA: TGTGCCAGCGGGCGGTCGGGTGGAAACACCATATATTTT
CDR3 protein: CASGRSGGNTIYF

J gene: TRBJ2-3
D gene: -
clone size: few
V gene: TRBV7-9
CDR3 DNA: TGTGCCAGCGGCGACTCGGAAAGCACAGATACGCAGTATTTT
CDR3 protein: CASGDSESTDTQYF

J gene: TRBJ1-4
D gene: -
clone size: -
V gene: TRBV27
CDR3 DNA: TGTGCCAGCAGCCCGGGAGGTTGGTCTTATGAAAAACTGTTTTTT
CDR3 protein: CASSPGGWSYEKLFF

J gene: TRBJ2-1
D gene: -
clone size: few
V gene: TRBV14
CDR3 DNA: TGTGCCAGCAGCCAAGATCGGCAGCAGTTCTTC
CDR3 protein: CASSQDRQQFF

J gene: TRBJ2-1
D gene: -
clone size: -
V gene: TRBV5-1
CDR3 DNA: TGCGCCAGCAGCCAGAGCGATGAGCAGTTCTTC
CDR3 protein: CASSQSDEQFF

J gene: TRBJ1-2
D gene: -
clone size: -
V gene: TRBV7-9
CDR3 DNA: TGTGCCAGCAGCTTCGAATACACCCCATACACCTTC
CDR3 protein: CASSFEYTPYTF

J gene: TRBJ1-1
D gene: -
clone size: -
V gene: TRBV12-3/TRBV12-4
CDR3 DNA: TGTGCCAGCAGTTTCCAGGGAACGAACACTGACGCTTTCTTT
CDR3 protein: CASSFQGTNTDAFF

J gene: TRBJ2-1
D gene: TRBD2
clone size: -
V gene: TRBV5-1
CDR3 DNA: TGCGCCAGCAGCTTCGGGGGGGCCCAGAATGAGCAGTTCTTC
CDR3 protein: CASSFGGAQNEQFF

J gene: TRBJ2-5
D gene: -
clone size: -
V gene: TRBV6-6
CDR3 DNA: TGTGCCAGCAGTTACTTCGGGGAGACCCAGTACTTC
CDR3 protein: CASSYFGETQYF

J gene: TRBJ1-5
D gene: -
clone size: few
V gene: TRBV9
CDR3 DNA: TGTGCAAGCAGCGCGACGGGCCTCAACCATCAGCCCCAGCATTTT
CDR3 protein: CASSATGLNHQPQHF

J gene: TRBJ2-1
D gene: -
clone size: -
V gene: TRBV7-8
CDR3 DNA: TGTGCCAGCAGCAAGGGAGCCGCTAAGGGCGGGATCCGCAATGAGCAGTTCTTC
CDR3 protein: CASSKGAAKGGIRNEQFF

J gene: TRBJ1-1
D gene: -
clone size: few
V gene: TRBV11-2
CDR3 DNA: TGTGCCAGCAGCTTAGATTTTTTTCAGAACACTGAAGCTTTCTTT
CDR3 protein: CASSLDFFQNTEAFF

J gene: TRBJ2-6
D gene: -
clone size: -
V gene: TRBV25-1
CDR3 DNA: TGTGCCAGCAGTGAGGATGGGTCAGGTCGGTGGGGGGCCAACGTCCGGACTTTC
CDR3 protein: CASSEDGSGRWGANVRTF

J gene: TRBJ1-1
D gene: -
clone size: few
V gene: TRBV29-1
CDR3 DNA: TGCAGCGTTACCTCGGGCACTGAAGCTTTCTTT
CDR3 protein: CSVTSGTEAFF

J gene: TRBJ1-1
D gene: -
clone size: -
V gene: TRBV6-1
CDR3 DNA: TGTGCCAGCAGTGCCCTCCGGGGAGTGGGGACTGAAGCTTTCTTT
CDR3 protein: CASSALRGVGTEAFF

J gene: TRBJ2-3
D gene: -
clone size: -
V gene: TRBV12-3/TRBV12-4
CDR3 DNA: TGTGCCAGCTCCGTCCGCAGTAGCGCAGATACGCAGTATTTT
CDR3 protein: CASSVRSSADTQYF

J gene: TRBJ2-7
D gene: TRBD2
clone size: -
V gene: TRBV3-1
CDR3 DNA: TGTGCCAGCAGCGAGACTAGCGAGGTGAACGAGCAGTACTTC
CDR3 protein: CASSETSEVNEQYF

J gene: TRBJ2-3
D gene: -
clone size: few
V gene: TRBV5-1
CDR3 DNA: TGCGCCAGCAGCTTGGCCCTATGGGAGTCAGATACGCAGTATTTT
CDR3 protein: CASSLALWESDTQYF

J gene: TRBJ2-1
D gene: -
clone size: -
V gene: TRBV4-1
CDR3 DNA: TGCGCCAGCAGCCAAGATCCGAGGTATCGTGGAGAGACCCAGTTCTTC
CDR3 protein: CASSQDPRYRGETQFF

J gene: TRBJ2-1
D gene: -
clone size: -
V gene: TRBV6-4
CDR3 DNA: TGTGCCAGCCGGGATGGGGCGGGGACTTACAATGAGCAGTTCTTC
CDR3 protein: CASRDGAGTYNEQFF

J gene: TRBJ2-5
D gene: -
clone size: many
V gene: TRBV12-3/TRBV12-4
CDR3 DNA: TGTGCCAGCAGTCCTTTCCCTAGCCAAGAGACCCAGTACTTC
CDR3 protein: CASSPFPSQETQYF

J gene: TRBJ1-5
D gene: -
clone size: -
V gene: TRBV20-1
CDR3 DNA: TGCAGTGCTGCGGTTGGTACAGGGAATCAGCCCCAGCATTTT
CDR3 protein: CSAAVGTGNQPQHF

J gene: TRBJ2-7
D gene: TRBD2
clone size: many
V gene: TRBV4-3
CDR3 DNA: TGCGCCAGCAGCCAGGGTGACCAGCGGGGCTACGAGCAGTACTTC
CDR3 protein: CASSQGDQRGYEQYF

J gene: TRBJ1-2
D gene: -
clone size: -
V gene: TRBV11-1
CDR3 DNA: TGTGCCAGCAGCTTATTACCACAAGGTGGCTACACCTTC
CDR3 protein: CASSLLPQGGYTF

J gene: TRBJ2-5
D gene: -
clone size: -
V gene: TRBV7-2
CDR3 DNA: TGTGCCAGCAGCACTCGTAGGGGTGGAGAGACCCAGTACTTC
CDR3 protein: CASSTRRGGETQYF

J gene: TRBJ2-7
D gene: TRBD1
clone size: many
V gene: TRBV4-1
CDR3 DNA: TGCGCCAGCAGCCACGATCAGGAGAGGACGGGACAGTATGCGCACGAGCAGTACTTC
CDR3 protein: CASSHDQERTGQYAHEQYF

J gene: TRBJ2-1
D gene: -
clone size: -
V gene: TRBV20-1
CDR3 DNA: TGCAGTGGATCGGGGAGGACGGACAATGAGCAGTTCTTC
CDR3 protein: CSGSGRTDNEQFF

J gene: TRBJ2-1
D gene: TRBD1
clone size: -
V gene: TRBV12-3/TRBV12-4
CDR3 DNA: TGTGCCAGCAGTTTCGTTCCCCGGGACAGGGGCAATGAGCAGTTCTTC
CDR3 protein: CASSFVPRDRGNEQFF

J gene: TRBJ2-7
D gene: -
clone size: -
V gene: TRBV25-1
CDR3 DNA: TGTGCCAGCTCCCGGACGGCTCACTACGAGCAGTACTTC
CDR3 protein: CASSRTAHYEQYF

J gene: TRBJ1-2
D gene: -
clone size: -
V gene: TRBV5-1
CDR3 DNA: TGCGCCAGCACCCCGAGGGAGAACTATGGCTACACCTTC
CDR3 protein: CASTPRENYGYTF

J gene: TRBJ1-5
D gene: -
clone size: once
V gene: TRBV24-1
CDR3 DNA: TGTGCCGCCGAGGTGGAACAGCCCCAGCATTTT
CDR3 protein: CAAEVEQPQHF

J gene: TRBJ2-2
D gene: TRBD2
clone size: -
V gene: TRBV4-2
CDR3 DNA: TGTGCCAGCAGCCCCCTGGGGACTAGCGGGGGGGAAAGGAACACCGGGGAGCTGTTTTTT
CDR3 protein: CASSPLGTSGGERNTGELFF

J gene: TRBJ1-6
D gene: -
clone size: -
V gene: TRBV5-1
CDR3 DNA: TGCGCCAGCAAAGGAGTTATGAATTCACCCCTCCACTTT
CDR3 protein: CASKGVMNSPLHF

J gene: TRBJ2-7
D gene: TRBD1
clone size: many
V gene: TRBV12-3/TRBV12-4
CDR3 DNA: TGTGCCAGCAGTTCCACAGGGGGCCGCTACGAGCAGTACTTC
CDR3 protein: CASSSTGGRYEQYF

J gene: TRBJ2-7
D gene: -
clone size: few
V gene: TRBV7-6
CDR3 DNA: TGTGCCAGCAGCTTAACGGGGACCTCCTCTATCGAGCAGTACTTC
CDR3 protein: CASSLTGTSSIEQYF

J gene: TRBJ2-4
D gene: -
clone size: -
V gene: TRBV20-1
CDR3 DNA: TGCAGGGCTAGTAATCCAGGTTTTGAGCAGTACTTC
CDR3 protein: CRASNPGFEQYF

J gene: TRBJ2-1
D gene: TRBD1
clone size: -
V gene: TRBV5-1
CDR3 DNA: TGCGCCAGCAAGGGGACAGGGATGGAGTTCTTC
CDR3 protein: CASKGTGMEFF

J gene: TRBJ2-2
D gene: -
clone size: -
V gene: TRBV5-1
CDR3 DNA: TGCGCCAGCAGGCGCAGTTACACCGGGGAGCTGTTTTTT
CDR3 protein: CASRRSYTGELFF

J gene: TRBJ2-7
D gene: TRBD1
clone size: few
V gene: TRBV5-1
CDR3 DNA: TGCGCCAGCACCACAGGGGGCCGGGGGGAAGAGCAGTACTTC
CDR3 protein: CASTTGGRGEEQYF

J gene: TRBJ2-1
D gene: -
clone size: once
V gene: TRBV20-1
CDR3 DNA: TGCAGTGCTAGAGGCGGGACCTTCTCCTACAATGAGCAGTTCTTC
CDR3 protein: CSARGGTFSYNEQFF

J gene: TRBJ2-4
D gene: TRBD2
clone size: -
V gene: TRBV27
CDR3 DNA: TGTGCCAGCAGTTTATCGGGGACTAGCGCAAACAATGAGCAGTACTTC
CDR3 protein: CASSLSGTSANNEQYF

J gene: TRBJ2-1
D gene: TRBD1
clone size: -
V gene: TRBV24-1
CDR3 DNA: TGTGCCGCCAGTGCCCCCGGGACAGGTGACAATGGGCAGTTCTTC
CDR3 protein: CAASAPGTGDNGQFF

J gene: TRBJ2-3
D gene: TRBD2
clone size: few
V gene: TRBV5-1
CDR3 DNA: TGCGCCAGCAGCCCCCCGACTAGCGGGGGACCCACAGATACGCAGTATTTT
CDR3 protein: CASSPPTSGGPTDTQYF

J gene: TRBJ2-1
D gene: TRBD2
clone size: -
V gene: TRBV11-3
CDR3 DNA: TGTGCCAGCAGCTTAGATTTCAGCGGGGGCTACAATGAGCAGTTCTTC
CDR3 protein: CASSLDFSGGYNEQFF